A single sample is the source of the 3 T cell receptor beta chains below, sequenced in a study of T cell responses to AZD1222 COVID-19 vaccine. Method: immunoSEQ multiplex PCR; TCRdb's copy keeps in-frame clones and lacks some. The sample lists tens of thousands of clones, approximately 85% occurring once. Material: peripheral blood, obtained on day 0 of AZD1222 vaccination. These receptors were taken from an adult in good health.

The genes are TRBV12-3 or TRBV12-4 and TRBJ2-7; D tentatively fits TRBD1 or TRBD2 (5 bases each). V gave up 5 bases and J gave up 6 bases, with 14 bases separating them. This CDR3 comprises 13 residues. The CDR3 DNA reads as TGTGCCAGCAGTGTTGGGACGGCGAGCGAGCAGTACTTC. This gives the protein CASSVGTASEQYF.

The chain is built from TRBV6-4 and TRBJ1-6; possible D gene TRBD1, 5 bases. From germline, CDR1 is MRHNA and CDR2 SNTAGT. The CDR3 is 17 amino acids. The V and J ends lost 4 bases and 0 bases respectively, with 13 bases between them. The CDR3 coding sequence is TGTGCCAGCAGTGGGGAGGGGTCGGACTCCTATAATTCACCCCTCCACTTT. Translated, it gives CASSGEGSDSYNSPLHF.

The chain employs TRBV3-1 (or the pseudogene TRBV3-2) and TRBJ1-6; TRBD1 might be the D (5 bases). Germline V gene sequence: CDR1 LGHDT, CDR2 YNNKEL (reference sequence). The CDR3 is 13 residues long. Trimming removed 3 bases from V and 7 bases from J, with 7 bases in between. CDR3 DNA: TGTGCCAGCAGCCAGAACAGGAATTCACCCCTCCACTTT. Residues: CASSQNRNSPLHF.